This TCR beta chain was found in a study of CD8+ T cells in alopecia areata (dated by TCRdb to 2017 to 2018). A note on the overall study: Female C3H/HeJ recipients, 7-10 weeks old, were grafted with skin from C3H/HeJ donors with spontaneous alopecia (about 6-12 months old). The RNA source kit depended on sample type: the PAXgene miRNA kit for fixed scalp, the miRNeasy kit for PBMCs, and the RNeasy kit for mouse skin. Scalp clonality was compared among normal scalp (n=4), patchy alopecia areata scalp (n=8), and alopecia totalis/universalis scalp (n=8). To study T cell clonal expansion in alopecia areata, the researchers applied high-throughput TCRbeta sequencing to both the C3H/HeJ mouse model and human patients. Scalp tissue and sorted CD4+ and CD8+ peripheral blood T cells from patchy and totalis/universalis alopecia areata patients and from healthy controls were covered by human TCRbeta sequencing. TCRbeta CDR3 regions were amplified by immunoSEQ multiplex PCR with 35 Vbeta forward and 13 Jbeta reverse primers.

CDR1 FNHDT and CDR2 SITEND are derived from the germline V gene (reference sequence). V is reduced by 6 bases and J by 4 bases, leaving a spacing of 14 bases between them. The CDR3 runs 15 residues from the cysteine to the phenylalanine. Only the CDR3 bases that were read are kept: 36 of them, in frame from base 1. As for this clone: Its antigen specificity is not known. Mouse gene names and germline sequences are the ones reported for this receptor. The CDR3 extends 3 residues past the end of the read, so its final part is completed from the germline J gene.

The receptor library was made with the immunoSEQ multiplex PCR assay. To provide template for TCR sequencing, every sample had RNA extracted and reverse transcribed into cDNA. First-strand cDNA was synthesized using SuperScript III with a 2:1 mix of oligo-dT and random hexamers. A synthetic immune receptor repertoire was used to assess amplification bias, and residual bias was removed computationally. Sequencing of the libraries was done on Illumina HiSeq with 60 bp reads that cover the CDR3, reading from J toward V. Per the authors' processing: Raw reads were preprocessed to remove errors, and CDR3 was defined by IMGT conventions from the conserved cysteine to phenylalanine. To get clonality, Shannon entropy was normalized by log2 of the number of productive unique TCRs and the result was subtracted from 1. Scalp TCRbeta sequences were cross-referenced with sorted blood CD4 and CD8 repertoires so that the CD4 or CD8 identity of scalp clones could be inferred. The immuneACCESS repertoire file appears here via TCRdb, limited to in-frame rearrangements. These files lack a portion of the clones; in checked studies, under half of the deficit traces to unresolved V genes, and the cause of the others is not known. V and J calls and clone size are copied from that table; D and trimming were computed from the DNA. This sample shows more than 250,000 clones, and none of them turns up only once. The ten largest clones take up more than 1% of the sample.

General findings and caveats noted by the study authors: Compared with mice, TCR sequences shared between patients were less clear, possibly partly because of HLA diversity across the patient population. Compared with normal scalp, lesional scalp, particularly in alopecia totalis/universalis, had higher clonality and more expanded CD8+ clones, which suggests antigenic drive. Resident alphabeta T cells in normal human skin are also sequenced, complicating scalp TCR repertoire analysis, unlike mouse skin dominated by gammadelta T cells.

Pooled mouse cutaneous lymph node cells were stained for CD4, CD8alpha, NKG2D, NKG2ACE and other markers and were then sorted on a BD Influx. The TCR comes from a C3H/HeJ mouse with alopecia areata. In terms of MHC, this strain is H2-k. Sequencing input: CD4+ T cells sorted from a lymph node. The sequence is built from TRBV19 and TRBJ1-6, and the D gene may be TRBD1, 6 bases matching. TRBJ1-6 is an ORF for which the function is uncertain. Partial CDR3 DNA: TGTGCCAGCAAACCCACGGGACAATATAATTCGCCC. The encoded protein is CASKPTGQYNSP. The CDR3 in full is CASKPTGQYNSPLYF.